A single T cell receptor (beta chain) is shown here with its context. This sample was included in a study of blood T cell repertoires in COVID-19. The overall study: There were acute and convalescent COVID-19 samples, and they came from the United States, Italy and Spain. In each case, the material was cDNA or gDNA derived from T cells, B-cell-depleted T cells, or PBMCs.

Unmatched junction bases numbered 10, after V lost 4 bases and J lost 5 bases. The germline V gene encodes CDR1 SGHTA and CDR2 FQGNSA. CDR3 size: 15 residues. Original analysis: Reference gene primer amplification in the assay estimated nucleated cell counts. Measured with immunoSEQ multiplex PCR; TCRdb has only the in-frame clones, and not every one. D and trimming were read from the DNA, whereas the V and J calls and clone size are those reported in that table. The sample carries 25,000 to 35,000 clones, over 80% recorded once. The clonotype was recovered from a human donor with active COVID-19. The donor label of this sample is uncertain. Material: peripheral blood. The genes are TRBV7-2 and TRBJ2-5; 7 nucleotides match TRBD2. The CDR3 loop reads CASSSGLLPVETQYF. CDR3 DNA sequence: TGTGCCAGCAGCTCGGGACTACTCCCGGTCGAGACCCAGTACTTC.